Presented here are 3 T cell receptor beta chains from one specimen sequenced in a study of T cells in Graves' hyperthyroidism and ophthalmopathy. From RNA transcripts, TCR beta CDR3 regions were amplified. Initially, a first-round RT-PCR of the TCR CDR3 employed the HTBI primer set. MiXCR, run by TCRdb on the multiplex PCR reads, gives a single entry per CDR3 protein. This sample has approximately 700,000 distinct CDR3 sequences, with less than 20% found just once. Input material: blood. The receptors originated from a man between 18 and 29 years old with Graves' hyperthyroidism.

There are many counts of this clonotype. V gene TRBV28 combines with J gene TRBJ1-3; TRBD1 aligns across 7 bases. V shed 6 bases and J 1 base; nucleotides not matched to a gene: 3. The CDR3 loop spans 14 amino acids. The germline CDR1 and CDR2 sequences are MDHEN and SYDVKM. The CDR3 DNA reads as TGTGCCAGCAGACTGACAGGGTCTGGAAACACCATATATTTT. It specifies CASRLTGSGNTIYF.

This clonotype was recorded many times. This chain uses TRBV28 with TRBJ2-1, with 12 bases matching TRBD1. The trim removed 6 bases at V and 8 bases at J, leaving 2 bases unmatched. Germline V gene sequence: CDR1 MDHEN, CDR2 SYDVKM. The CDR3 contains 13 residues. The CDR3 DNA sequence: TGTGCCAGCAGGGGACAGGGGGCGCATGAGCAGTTCTTC. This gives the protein CASRGQGAHEQFF.

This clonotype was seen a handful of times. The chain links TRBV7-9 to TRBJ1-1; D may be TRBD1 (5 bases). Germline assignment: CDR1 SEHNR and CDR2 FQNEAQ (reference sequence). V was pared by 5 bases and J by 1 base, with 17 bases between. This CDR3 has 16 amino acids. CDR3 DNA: TGTGCCAGCAGCCGCGCTCTGGGGGGACCGAACACTGAAGCTTTCTTT. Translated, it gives CASSRALGGPNTEAFF.